This TCR beta chain originates from a study of a mutant IDH1 vaccine in newly diagnosed glioma. Study background: Scheduled at week 35, visit V12 preceded visit V13, held at week 47.

A note on this clone: The antigen is not known.

Measured with immunoSEQ multiplex PCR; TCRdb has only the in-frame clones, and not every one. This table holds about 50,000 clones, roughly 92% found once. Time point described: week 35, safety follow-up. Doses consisted of 300 ug of mutant IDH1 20-mer peptide each, paired with topical imiquimod. New IDH1-mutant, ATRX-lost WHO grade 3 or 4 astrocytomas occurred in donors. General study points: Pseudoprogression apparently tracked independently of changes in top peripheral T cell clonotypes.

This CDR3 comprises 14 residues. V dropped 10 bases and J dropped 3 bases, with 16 bases sitting between them. Germline V gene data show CDR1 as MDHEN and CDR2 as SYDVKM. The specimen was PBMCs, collected from a glioma patient whose treatment included an IDH1 peptide vaccine. The sequence was obtained from a man in his fifties with glioma. This chain connects TRBV28 to TRBJ1-5, with TRBD1 as a possible D gene (5 bases). The CDR3 region is CAIRGLQINQPQHF. DNA for the CDR3: TGTGCCATAAGGGGTTTACAGATCAATCAGCCCCAGCATTTT.